A single sample gave rise to the 6 T cell receptor beta chains below, sequenced in a study of neoadjuvant nivolumab and ipilimumab in lung cancer. Produced via immunoSEQ multiplex PCR; TCRdb's table is partial and in-frame only. There are about 38,000 clones in the sample; approximately 92% occur only once, and approximately 3.3% lies in the top ten. The sequenced sample was peripheral blood, obtained before neoadjuvant nivolumab, alone or with ipilimumab. These receptors came from an adult with non-small cell lung cancer.

V gene TRBV5-4 combines with J gene TRBJ1-2, with TRBD1 matching 7 bases. CDR1 is SGHNT, CDR2 YYREEE, per germline (reference sequence). This CDR3 has 14 amino acids. The trim removed 3 bases at V and 1 base at J, leaving 3 bases unmatched. As DNA, the CDR3 is TGTGCCAGCAGCTCGACAGGGCTTAACTATGGCTACACCTTC. This gives the protein CASSSTGLNYGYTF.

The chain recombines TRBV7-9 with TRBJ1-2; tentatively, D is TRBD1 (5 bases). CDR1 SEHNR and CDR2 FQNEAQ come from the germline V gene (reference sequence). This CDR3 has 14 residues. V was cut by 5 bases and J by 2 bases, with 12 bases left in between. The CDR3 nucleotides are TGTGCCAGCAGCACAGGACGGAGGAACTATGGCTACACCTTC. Translation gives CASSTGRRNYGYTF.

The sample holds one count of this clone. CDR3 in amino acids: CASSSPPGSNYGYTF. CDR3 nucleotides: TGTGCCAGCAGCTCCCCGCCAGGATCTAACTATGGCTACACCTTC. The chain is built from TRBV5-4 and TRBJ1-2; no clear D. Germline assignment: CDR1 SGHNT and CDR2 YYREEE (reference sequence). With 3 bases removed from V and 0 bases from J, the gap between germline ends came to 12 bases. The CDR3 contains 15 residues. Together with reference TRBV5-4 and TRBJ1-2, the CDR3 gives the full variable domain: ETGVTQSPTHLIKTRGQQVTLRCSSQSGHNTVSWYQQALGQGPQFIFQYYREEENGRGNFPPRFSGLQFPNYSSELNVNALELDDSALYLCASSSPPGSNYGYTFGSGTRLTVV.

The genes are TRBV7-2 and TRBJ2-7; D is ambiguous. Germline loops: CDR1 SGHTA, CDR2 FQGNSA. Trimming pared 4 bases from V and 0 bases from J, leaving 13 bases between. The CDR3 loop spans 15 amino acids. The CDR3 loop is CASSWEGQLSYEQYF. The CDR3 nucleotides are TGTGCCAGCAGCTGGGAAGGGCAACTCTCCTACGAGCAGTACTTC.

V is TRBV10-3 and J is TRBJ2-1, with 8 bases identical to TRBD2. V shed 2 bases and J 5 bases; nucleotides not matched to a gene: 8. The germline V gene encodes CDR1 ENHRY and CDR2 SYGVKD. There are 16 residues in the CDR3. The CDR3 region is CAISEPSGRGDNEQFF. In DNA form, the CDR3 reads TGTGCCATCAGTGAGCCGAGCGGGCGGGGGGACAATGAGCAGTTCTTC.

V gene TRBV5-1 combines with J gene TRBJ2-7; 11 nucleotides align to TRBD1. Germline trimming cut 3 bases from V and 4 bases from J; bases unmatched to any gene: 0. The CDR3 has 13 amino acids. The V gene's germline CDR1 is SGHRS and CDR2 YFSETQ. CDR3 protein: CASSWDRGYEQYF. In DNA, the CDR3 is TGCGCCAGCAGCTGGGACAGGGGGTACGAGCAGTACTTC. The full variable domain, completed using reference TRBV5-1 and TRBJ2-7, is KAGVTQTPRYLIKTRGQQVTLSCSPISGHRSVSWYQQTPGQGLQFLFEYFSETQRNKGNFPGRFSGRQFSNSRSEMNVSTLELGDSALYLCASSWDRGYEQYFGPGTRLTVT.